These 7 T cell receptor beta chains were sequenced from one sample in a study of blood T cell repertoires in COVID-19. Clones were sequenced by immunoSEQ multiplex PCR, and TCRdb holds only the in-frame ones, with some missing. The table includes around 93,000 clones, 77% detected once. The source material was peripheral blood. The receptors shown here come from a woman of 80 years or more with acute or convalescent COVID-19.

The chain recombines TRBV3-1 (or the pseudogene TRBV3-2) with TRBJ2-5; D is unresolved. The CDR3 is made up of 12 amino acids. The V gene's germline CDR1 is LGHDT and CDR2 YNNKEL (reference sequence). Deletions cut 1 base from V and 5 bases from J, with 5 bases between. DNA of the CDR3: TGTGCCAGCAGCCAAGTATCCGAGACCCAGTACTTC. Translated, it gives CASSQVSETQYF.

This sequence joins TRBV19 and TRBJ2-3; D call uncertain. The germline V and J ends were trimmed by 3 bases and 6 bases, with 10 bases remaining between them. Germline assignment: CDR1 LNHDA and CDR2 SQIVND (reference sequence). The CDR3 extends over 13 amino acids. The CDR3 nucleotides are TGTGCCAGTAGTATTGACTCCCCGGATACGCAGTATTTT. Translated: CASSIDSPDTQYF.

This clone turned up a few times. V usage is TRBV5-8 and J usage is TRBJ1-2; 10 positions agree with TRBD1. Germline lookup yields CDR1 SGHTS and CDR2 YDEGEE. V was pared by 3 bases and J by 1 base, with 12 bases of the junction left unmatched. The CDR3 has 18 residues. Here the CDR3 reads CASSSSRGTGAINYGYTF. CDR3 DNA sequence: TGTGCCAGCAGCTCCTCCCGCGGGACAGGGGCGATTAACTATGGCTACACCTTC.

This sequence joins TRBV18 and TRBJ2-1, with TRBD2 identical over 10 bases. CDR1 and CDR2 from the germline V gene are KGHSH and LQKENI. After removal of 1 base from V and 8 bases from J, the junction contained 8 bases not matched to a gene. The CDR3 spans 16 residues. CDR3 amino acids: CASSPRGASGSYEQFF. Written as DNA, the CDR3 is TGTGCCAGCTCACCACGGGGGGCTAGCGGGAGTTATGAGCAGTTCTTC.

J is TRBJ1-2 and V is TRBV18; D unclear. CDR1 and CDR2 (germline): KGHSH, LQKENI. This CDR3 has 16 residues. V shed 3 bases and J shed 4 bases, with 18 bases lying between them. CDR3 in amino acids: CASSPDPAEPSYGYTF. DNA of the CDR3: TGTGCCAGCTCACCTGATCCGGCGGAACCCAGCTATGGCTACACCTTC. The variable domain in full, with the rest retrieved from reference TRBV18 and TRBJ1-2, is NAGVMQNPRHLVRRRGQEARLRCSPMKGHSHVYWYRQLPEEGLKFMVYLQKENIIDESGMPKERFSAEFPKEGPSILRIQQVVRGDSAAYFCASSPDPAEPSYGYTFGSGTRLTVV.

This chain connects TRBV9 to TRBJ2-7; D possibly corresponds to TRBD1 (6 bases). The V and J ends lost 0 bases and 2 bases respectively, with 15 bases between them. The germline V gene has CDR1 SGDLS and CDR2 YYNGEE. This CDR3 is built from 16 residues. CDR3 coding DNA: TGTGCCAGCAGCGTAGCCTCACAGGGTGGTCCCTACGAGCAGTACTTC. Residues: CASSVASQGGPYEQYF. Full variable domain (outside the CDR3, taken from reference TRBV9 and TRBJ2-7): DSGVTQTPKHLITATGQRVTLRCSPRSGDLSVYWYQQSLDQGLQFLIQYYNGEERAKGNILERFSAQQFPDLHSELNLSSLELGDSALYFCASSVASQGGPYEQYFGPGTRLTVT.

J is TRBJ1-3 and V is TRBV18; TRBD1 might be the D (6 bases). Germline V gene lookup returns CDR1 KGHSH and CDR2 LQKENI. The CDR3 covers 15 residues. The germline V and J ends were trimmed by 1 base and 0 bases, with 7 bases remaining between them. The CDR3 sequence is CASSPQGDSGNTIYF. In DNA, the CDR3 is TGTGCCAGCTCACCACAGGGGGACTCTGGAAACACCATATATTTT.